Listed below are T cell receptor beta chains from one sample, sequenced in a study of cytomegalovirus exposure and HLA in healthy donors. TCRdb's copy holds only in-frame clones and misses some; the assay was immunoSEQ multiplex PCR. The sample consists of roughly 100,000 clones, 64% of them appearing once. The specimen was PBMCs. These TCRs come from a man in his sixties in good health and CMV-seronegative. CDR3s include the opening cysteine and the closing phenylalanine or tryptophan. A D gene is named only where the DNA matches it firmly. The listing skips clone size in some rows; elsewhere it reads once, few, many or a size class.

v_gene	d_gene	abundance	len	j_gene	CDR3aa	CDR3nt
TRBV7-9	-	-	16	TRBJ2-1	CASSLHGSKGYNEQFF	TGTGCCAGCAGCCTCCATGGTTCTAAGGGGTACAATGAGCAGTTCTTC
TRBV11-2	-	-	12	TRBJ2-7	CASSLDELQQYF	TGTGCCAGCAGCTTAGATGAGTTACAGCAGTACTTC
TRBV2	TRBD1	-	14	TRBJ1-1	CASRTDRQNTEAFF	TGTGCCAGCAGGACGGACAGGCAGAACACTGAAGCTTTCTTT
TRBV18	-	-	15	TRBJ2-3	CASSPGGHHTDTQYF	TGTGCCAGCTCACCAGGGGGACATCACACAGATACGCAGTATTTT
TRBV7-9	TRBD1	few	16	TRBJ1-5	CASSSGTANSKQPQHF	TGTGCCAGCAGCTCCGGGACAGCCAATTCGAAGCAGCCCCAGCATTTT
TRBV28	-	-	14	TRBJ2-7	CASTGRDTSYEQYF	TGTGCCAGCACTGGCCGGGACACCTCCTACGAGCAGTACTTC
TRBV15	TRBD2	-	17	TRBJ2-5	CATSRGLAGGDQETQYF	TGTGCCACCAGCAGGGGACTAGCGGGAGGAGATCAAGAGACCCAGTACTTC
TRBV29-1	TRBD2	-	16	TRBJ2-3	CSARTSGGSSTDTQYF	TGCAGCGCCCGGACTAGCGGGGGTTCAAGCACAGATACGCAGTATTTT
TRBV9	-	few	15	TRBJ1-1	CASSVADRKNTEAFF	TGTGCCAGCAGCGTAGCCGACAGGAAGAACACTGAAGCTTTCTTT
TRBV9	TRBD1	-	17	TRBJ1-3	CASSPGQGIYSGNTIYF	TGTGCCAGCAGCCCGGGACAGGGGATTTACTCTGGAAACACCATATATTTT
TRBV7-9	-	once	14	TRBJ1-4	CASSSPGGREKLFF	TGTGCCAGTTCTTCGCCCGGGGGGCGTGAAAAACTGTTTTTT
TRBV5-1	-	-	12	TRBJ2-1	CASSLTHNEQFF	TGCGCCAGCAGCCTCACTCACAATGAGCAGTTCTTC
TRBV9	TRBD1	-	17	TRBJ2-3	CASSARGDRGRKDTQYF	TGTGCCAGCAGCGCTAGGGGGGACAGGGGGCGAAAAGATACGCAGTATTTT
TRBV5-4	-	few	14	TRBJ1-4	CASRRGGLDEKLFF	TGTGCCAGCAGGCGGGGGGGCCTCGATGAAAAACTGTTTTTT
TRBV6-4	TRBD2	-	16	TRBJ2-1	CASSQLAGAPHNEQFF	TGTGCCAGCAGTCAGCTAGCGGGAGCCCCCCACAATGAGCAGTTCTTC
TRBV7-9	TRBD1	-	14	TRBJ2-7	CASSHRTGGHEQYF	TGTGCCAGCAGCCATCGGACAGGGGGCCACGAGCAGTACTTC
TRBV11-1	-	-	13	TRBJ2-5	CASSPSFQETQYF	TGTGCCAGCAGCCCCTCGTTCCAAGAGACCCAGTACTTC
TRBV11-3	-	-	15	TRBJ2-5	CASSSRRGLGETQYF	TGTGCCAGCAGCTCGCGGCGGGGGCTAGGGGAGACCCAGTACTTC
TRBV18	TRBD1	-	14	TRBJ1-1	CASSHGGQGGEAFF	TGTGCCAGCTCACATGGGGGACAGGGGGGCGAAGCTTTCTTT
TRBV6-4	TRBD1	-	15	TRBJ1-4	CASSTTGAPGEKLFF	TGTGCCAGCAGTACAACAGGGGCCCCGGGGGAAAAACTGTTTTTT
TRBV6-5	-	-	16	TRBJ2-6	CASSYSAASGANVLTF	TGTGCCAGCAGTTACTCCGCGGCGTCTGGGGCCAACGTCCTGACTTTC
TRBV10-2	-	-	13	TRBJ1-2	CASSEGRVGGYTF	TGCGCCAGCAGTGAAGGGAGGGTAGGTGGCTACACCTTC
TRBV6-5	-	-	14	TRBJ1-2	CASSSTGGPNGYTF	TGTGCCAGCAGCTCGACAGGTGGCCCGAATGGCTACACCTTC
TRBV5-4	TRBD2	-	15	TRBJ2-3	CASSLPGLARDTQYF	TGTGCCAGCAGCCTGCCGGGACTAGCGAGAGATACGCAGTATTTT
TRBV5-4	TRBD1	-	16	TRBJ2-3	CASSRRDRVVTDTQYF	TGTGCCAGCAGCCGGAGGGACAGGGTTGTCACAGATACGCAGTATTTT
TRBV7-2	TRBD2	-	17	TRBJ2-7	CASSLFASGGASYEQYF	TGTGCCAGCAGCTTGTTCGCTAGCGGGGGGGCCTCCTACGAGCAGTACTTC
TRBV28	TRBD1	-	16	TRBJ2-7	CASWGAGQAYSYEQYF	TGTGCCAGCTGGGGGGCGGGACAGGCGTACTCCTACGAGCAGTACTTC
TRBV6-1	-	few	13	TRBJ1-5	CASSDVGEEPQHF	TGTGCCAGCAGTGACGTCGGAGAGGAGCCCCAGCATTTT
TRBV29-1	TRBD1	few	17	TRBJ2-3	CSVDGLLGTGGTDTQYF	TGCAGCGTTGATGGTTTGTTGGGAACAGGGGGCACAGATACGCAGTATTTT
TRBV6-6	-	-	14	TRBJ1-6	CASRRGGVNSPLHF	TGTGCCAGCAGGAGAGGGGGGGTGAATTCACCCCTCCACTTT
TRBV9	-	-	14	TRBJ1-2	CASSVDVEWSGYTF	TGTGCCAGCAGCGTAGATGTGGAGTGGAGTGGCTACACCTTC
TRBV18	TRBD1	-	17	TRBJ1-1	CASSPSGGAAVNTEAFF	TGTGCCAGCTCACCATCAGGGGGCGCCGCGGTGAACACTGAAGCTTTCTTT
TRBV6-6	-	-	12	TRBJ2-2	CASNPGAGELFF	TGTGCCAGCAACCCAGGGGCCGGGGAGCTGTTTTTT
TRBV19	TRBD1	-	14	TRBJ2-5	CASSTGGRLGTQYF	TGTGCCAGTAGTACAGGGGGCCGGCTGGGGACCCAGTACTTC
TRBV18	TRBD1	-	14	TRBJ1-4	CASSPTGVDEKLFF	TGTGCCAGCTCCCCGACAGGGGTAGACGAAAAACTGTTTTTT
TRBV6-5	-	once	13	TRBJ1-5	CASSYSGSQPQHF	TGTGCCAGCAGTTACTCAGGGAGTCAGCCCCAGCATTTT
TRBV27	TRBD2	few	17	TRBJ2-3	CASRQTPIAGLADTQYF	TGTGCCAGCAGACAGACCCCAATAGCGGGGCTGGCAGATACGCAGTATTTT
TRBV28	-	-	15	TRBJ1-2	CASSFPGRGGYGYTF	TGTGCCAGCAGTTTCCCTGGCAGGGGTGGCTATGGCTACACCTTC